The entry below gives a single TCR beta chain sequence along with its context. This sample was included in a study of blood T cell repertoires in COVID-19. Study information: Donors in the United States, Italy and Spain gave samples during acute or convalescent COVID-19.

Trimming took 4 bases from V and 1 from J; bases not matched to a gene: 20. Germline lookup yields CDR1 LNHDA and CDR2 SQIVND (reference sequence). The CDR3 sequence is 20 residues long. Authors' processing steps: Reference gene primer amplification in the assay estimated nucleated cell counts. Produced via immunoSEQ multiplex PCR; TCRdb's table is partial and in-frame only. V and J calls plus clone size are reproduced from that table; the DNA served to infer D and trimming. The repertoire includes 150,000 to 200,000 clones, about 89% of them detected once, and 2.5% to 4% sits in the top ten. The genes are TRBV19 and TRBJ1-1; 8 bases map to TRBD1. This clonotype originated in a man aged 70-80 years with acute or convalescent COVID-19. The sequenced sample consisted of peripheral blood. The chain's CDR3 is CASSRTGWDVSFPTNTEAFF. CDR3 in DNA: TGTGCCAGTAGTAGGACAGGGTGGGACGTGAGTTTCCCCACGAACACTGAAGCTTTCTTT. Based on the CDR3 plus reference TRBV19 and TRBJ1-1, the full variable domain is DGGITQSPKYLFRKEGQNVTLSCEQNLNHDAMYWYRQDPGQGLRLIYYSQIVNDFQKGDIAEGYSVSREKKESFPLTVTSAQKNPTAFYLCASSRTGWDVSFPTNTEAFFGQGTRLTVV.